The 7 T cell receptor beta chains listed next were all sequenced from one sample in a study of robustness of blood B and T cell sequencing. The cDNA carried a universal priming site added by a 5' template-switch oligo. Each cDNA molecule was tagged by a 12-nucleotide random UMI. TCRdb ran MiXCR on the PCR reads and lists one entry per CDR3 protein. The table includes over 1,500 distinct CDR3 sequences, around 50% detected once. TCR beta repertoires were quantified from mRNA rather than genomic DNA. The sample comprised peripheral blood. The source of these receptors is a human donor in good health.

This clonotype was recorded a few times. This chain links TRBV5-1 with TRBJ2-2, with D perhaps TRBD2 (6 bases). This CDR3 contains 13 residues. Germline CDR1 and CDR2: SGHRS and YFSETQ. Trimming pared 4 bases from V and 9 bases from J, leaving 13 bases between. The CDR3 is CASSRDSDRELFF. In DNA form, the CDR3 reads TGCGCCAGCAGCCGGGACTCCGATCGGGAGCTGTTTTTT.

This clonotype was seen a handful of times. The chain carries TRBV24-1 and TRBJ1-1, with D unclear. There are 13 residues in the CDR3. CDR1 and CDR2 (germline): KGHDR, SFDVKD. Trimming removed 9 bases at V and 5 bases at J, with 15 bases between. The CDR3 DNA reads as TGTGCCACCGCCGGTGTGGGTGGAACTGAAGCTTTCTTT. This gives the protein CATAGVGGTEAFF.

The chain is built from TRBV29-1 and TRBJ1-4, with a weak D call TRBD1 (5 bases). This CDR3 contains 15 residues. Germline V gene lookup returns CDR1 SQVTM and CDR2 ANQGSEA. Trimming took 5 bases from V and 0 from J, leaving 13 bases between them. The DNA of the CDR3 is TGCAGCGTTTCCTGGGGGACTGCAACTAATGAAAAACTGTTTTTT. This sequence encodes CSVSWGTATNEKLFF.

This clonotype showed up just a few times. The V gene is TRBV4-1, the J gene TRBJ1-2, with 8 bases fitting TRBD1. The ends lost 0 bases at V and 1 base at J; junction bases unmatched: 13. This CDR3 contains 19 residues. Germline V gene data show CDR1 as MGHRA and CDR2 as YSYEKL. CDR3 sequence: CASSQDRTPGQDFNYGYTF. Here the CDR3 DNA reads TGCGCCAGCAGCCAAGATCGAACTCCGGGACAGGACTTTAACTATGGCTACACCTTC.

This clonotype is termed large. The J gene is TRBJ1-6, the V gene TRBV7-3, with D unresolved. V lost 0 bases and J 7 bases, leaving 10 bases between the germline ends. The CDR3 consists of 15 residues. Germline CDR1 reads SGHTA; CDR2 reads FQGTGA. The CDR3 here is CASSLTGGSNSPLHF. The CDR3 coding sequence is TGTGCCAGCAGCTTAACGGGCGGCTCAAATTCACCCCTCCACTTT.

The table lists this clonotype with a few counts. The V and J genes are TRBV29-1 and TRBJ2-3, with 12 bases fitting TRBD2. CDR1 is SQVTM, CDR2 ANQGSEA, per germline. The length of the CDR3 is 16 residues. V shed 3 bases, J shed 4 bases, and the junction held 8 bases outside the gene matches. The DNA of the CDR3 is TGCAGCGTTGATCTAATGGGACTAGCGGGTGCAGATACGCAGTATTTT. Its translation: CSVDLMGLAGADTQYF.

The chain couples TRBV5-6 to TRBJ2-7; D is undetermined. CDR3 length equals 12 residues. The V end lost 2 bases, the J end lost 2 bases, and 5 bases lay between the germline ends. Germline V gene sequence: CDR1 SGHDT, CDR2 YYEEEE. CDR3 DNA sequence: TGTGCCAGCAGCTTAAGGGCCTACGAGCAGTACTTC. Amino acid sequence: CASSLRAYEQYF.